The rows below give T cell receptor beta chains drawn from one sample of a study of vaccination effects on CD4 cells after COVID-19. Only in-frame clones appear in the TCRdb table, and some are missing; sequencing was by immunoSEQ multiplex PCR. Altogether tens of thousands of clones are present, less than 85% being singletons, with the ten largest covering 3.5% to 4.5%. Which antigens these TCRs recognize remains unknown. Sequencing used CD4+ T cells from PBMCs cultured without peptide, obtained after COVID-19 vaccination. Every receptor here comes from a human donor who had a prior SARS-CoV-2 infection. The CDR3 runs from the conserved cysteine through the conserved F or W. D genes are given only for firm matches. Some rows have no size entry. The others give once, few or many, or a class for an expanded clone.

>NA|TRBJ2-4|TRBV18|NA|16
CASSPGRRGAKNIQYF
TGTGCCAGCTCACCAGGTCGAAGAGGGGCCAAAAACATTCAGTACTTC
>few|TRBJ1-1|TRBV6-5|NA|14
CASSSPGALKPTFF
TGTGCCAGCAGCTCTCCCGGGGCCCTGAAGCCTACTTTCTTT
>NA|TRBJ1-2|TRBV4-1|NA|15
CASSQDVRGEHGYTF
TGCGCCAGCAGCCAAGACGTCAGGGGTGAACATGGCTACACCTTC
>NA|TRBJ2-5|TRBV5-8|TRBD2|17
CASSLGTSGRLDETQYF
TGTGCCAGCAGCTTAGGGACTAGCGGGAGGTTGGATGAGACCCAGTACTTC
>NA|TRBJ2-3|TRBV5-1|NA|14
CASSLRVDTDTQYF
TGCGCCAGCAGCTTGAGGGTGGATACAGATACGCAGTATTTT
>NA|TRBJ2-3|TRBV7-3|NA|14
CASSLSGKGDTQYF
TGTGCCAGCAGCTTATCGGGGAAGGGAGATACGCAGTATTTT
>NA|TRBJ2-3|TRBV5-1|NA|14
CASSADLATDTQYF
TGCGCCAGCAGCGCAGACCTAGCCACAGATACGCAGTATTTT
>NA|TRBJ1-6|TRBV9|NA|13
CASSVDPSTPLHF
TGTGCCAGCAGCGTAGACCCCAGCACACCCCTCCACTTT
>NA|TRBJ1-5|TRBV3-1/TRBV3-2|NA|13
CASSQTVRGRPHF
TGTGCCAGCAGCCAAACCGTACGGGGCAGGCCACATTTT
>NA|TRBJ1-2|TRBV5-4|NA|14
CASSRDNINYGYTF
TGTGCCAGCAGCCGGGACAACATAAACTATGGCTACACCTTC
>once|TRBJ1-2|TRBV2|TRBD1|13
CASIPGTAYGYTF
TGTGCCAGCATACCCGGGACAGCCTATGGCTACACCTTC
>NA|TRBJ1-2|TRBV3-1/TRBV3-2|TRBD1|12
CASSQGQFGYTF
TGTGCCAGCAGCCAGGGACAGTTTGGCTACACCTTC
>NA|TRBJ2-5|TRBV5-1|NA|14
CASSLWGPGETQYF
TGCGCCAGCAGCTTGTGGGGGCCAGGGGAGACCCAGTACTTC
>few|TRBJ1-3|TRBV6-5|NA|15
CASSYSRAVGNTIYF
TGTGCCAGCAGTTACTCGAGGGCAGTCGGAAACACCATATATTTT
>NA|TRBJ2-3|TRBV5-1|TRBD2|16
CASSLGTSGGGDTQYF
TGCGCCAGCAGCTTGGGGACTAGCGGGGGCGGGGATACGCAGTATTTT
>NA|TRBJ2-3|TRBV7-9|TRBD2|14
CASRTSGTADTQYF
TGTGCCAGCAGGACTAGCGGGACGGCAGATACGCAGTATTTT
>NA|TRBJ2-7|TRBV5-6|NA|14
CASSLADPNYEQYF
TGTGCCAGCAGCTTAGCGGATCCGAACTACGAGCAGTACTTC
>once|TRBJ2-7|TRBV6-5|NA|14
CASSLTGRRYEQYF
TGTGCCAGCAGCCTGACAGGGAGGAGGTACGAGCAGTACTTC
>NA|TRBJ2-7|TRBV25-1|TRBD1|13
CASTPGQGIGAYF
TGTGCCAGCACTCCGGGACAGGGGATTGGGGCGTACTTC
>NA|TRBJ1-2|TRBV19|TRBD1|13
CASGTARHYGYTF
TGTGCCAGTGGGACAGCTCGCCACTATGGCTACACCTTC
>few|TRBJ1-2|TRBV7-2|NA|15
CASSLFHANNYGYTF
TGTGCCAGCAGCTTATTCCATGCGAATAACTATGGCTACACCTTC
>NA|TRBJ2-7|TRBV11-2|TRBD2|16
CASSPLAGGGFYEQYF
TGTGCCAGCAGCCCTCTAGCGGGAGGGGGATTCTACGAGCAGTACTTC
>NA|TRBJ1-2|TRBV7-2|TRBD1|12
CASSSDRGGYTF
TGTGCCAGCAGCTCTGACAGGGGAGGCTACACCTTC
>NA|TRBJ2-3|TRBV5-4|NA|13
CASSRTSTDTQYF
TGTGCCAGCAGCAGGACTAGCACAGATACGCAGTATTTT
>NA|TRBJ1-1|TRBV9|NA|15
CASSLGPSRRTEAFF
TGTGCCAGCAGCCTTGGGCCTTCCCGGAGGACTGAAGCTTTCTTT
>once|TRBJ1-2|TRBV5-5|NA|16
CASSWEITVTNYGYTF
TGTGCCAGCAGCTGGGAGATAACAGTAACTAACTATGGCTACACCTTC
>NA|TRBJ2-1|TRBV5-4|NA|15
CASSAGGLSHNEQFF
TGTGCCAGCAGCGCAGGAGGACTATCCCACAATGAGCAGTTCTTC
>NA|TRBJ2-2|TRBV6-2/TRBV6-3|TRBD1|18
CASSYSGAQGVNTGELFF
TGTGCCAGCAGTTACTCGGGGGCCCAGGGGGTAAACACCGGGGAGCTGTTTTTT
>NA|TRBJ2-7|TRBV7-3|NA|13
CASSLTSISEQYF
TGTGCCAGCAGCTTAACGTCTATTTCCGAGCAGTACTTC
>NA|TRBJ2-1|TRBV11-2|TRBD1|15
CASSFAMGQYNEQFF
TGTGCCAGCAGCTTCGCAATGGGACAGTACAATGAGCAGTTCTTC